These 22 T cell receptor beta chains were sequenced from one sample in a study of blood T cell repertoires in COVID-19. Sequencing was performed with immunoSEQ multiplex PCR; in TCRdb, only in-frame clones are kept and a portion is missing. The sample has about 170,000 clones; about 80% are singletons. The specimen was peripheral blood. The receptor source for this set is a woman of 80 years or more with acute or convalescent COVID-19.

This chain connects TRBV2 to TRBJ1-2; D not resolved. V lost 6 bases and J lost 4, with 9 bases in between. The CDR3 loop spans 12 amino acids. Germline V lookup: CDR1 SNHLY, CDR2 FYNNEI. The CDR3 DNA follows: TGTGCCAGCAGCTCCGCGGGCTATGGCTACACCTTC. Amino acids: CASSSAGYGYTF.

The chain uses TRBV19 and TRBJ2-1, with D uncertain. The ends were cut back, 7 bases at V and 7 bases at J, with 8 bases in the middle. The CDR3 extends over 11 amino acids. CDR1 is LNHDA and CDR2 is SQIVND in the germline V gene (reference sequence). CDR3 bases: TGTGCCAGTAAGGAGAATAATGAGCAGTTCTTC. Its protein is CASKENNEQFF.

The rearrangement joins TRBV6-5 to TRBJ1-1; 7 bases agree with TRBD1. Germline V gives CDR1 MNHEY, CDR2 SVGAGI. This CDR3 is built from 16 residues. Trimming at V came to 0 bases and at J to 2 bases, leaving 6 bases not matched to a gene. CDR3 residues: CASSYSRTGTNTEAFF. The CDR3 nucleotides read TGTGCCAGCAGTTACTCAAGGACAGGTACTAACACTGAAGCTTTCTTT.

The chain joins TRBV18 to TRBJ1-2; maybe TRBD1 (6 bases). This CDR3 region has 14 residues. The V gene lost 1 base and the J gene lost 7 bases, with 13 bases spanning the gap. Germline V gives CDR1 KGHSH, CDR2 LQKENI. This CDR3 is CASSPRQGPGGYTF. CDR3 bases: TGTGCCAGCTCACCACGGCAGGGGCCCGGTGGCTACACCTTC.

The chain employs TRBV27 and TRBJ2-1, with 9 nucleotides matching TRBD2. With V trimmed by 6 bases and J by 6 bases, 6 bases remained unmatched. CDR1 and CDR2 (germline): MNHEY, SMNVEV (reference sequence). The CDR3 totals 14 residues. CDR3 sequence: CASRLGLAGNEQFF. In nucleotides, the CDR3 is TGTGCCAGCAGACTGGGACTAGCTGGCAATGAGCAGTTCTTC.

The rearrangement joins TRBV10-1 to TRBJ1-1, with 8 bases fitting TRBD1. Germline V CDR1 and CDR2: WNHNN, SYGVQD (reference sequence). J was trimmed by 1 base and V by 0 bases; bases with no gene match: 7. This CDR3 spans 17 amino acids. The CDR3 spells CASSESGSGGANTEAFF. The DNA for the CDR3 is TGCGCCAGCAGTGAGTCTGGTTCAGGGGGCGCGAACACTGAAGCTTTCTTT.

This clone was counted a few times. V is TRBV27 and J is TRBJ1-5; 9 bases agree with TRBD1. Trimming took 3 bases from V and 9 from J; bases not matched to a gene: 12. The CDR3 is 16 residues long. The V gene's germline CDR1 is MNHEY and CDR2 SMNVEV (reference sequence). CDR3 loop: CASSFSTGGRGGPQHF. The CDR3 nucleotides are TGTGCCAGCAGTTTTTCGACAGGGGGTCGAGGGGGGCCCCAGCATTTT.

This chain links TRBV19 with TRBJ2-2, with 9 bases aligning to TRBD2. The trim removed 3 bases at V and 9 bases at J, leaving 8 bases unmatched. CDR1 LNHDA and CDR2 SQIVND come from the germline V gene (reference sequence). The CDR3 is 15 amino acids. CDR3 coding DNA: TGTGCCAGTAGTATGATAGCGGGAGACGTAAGGGAGCTGTTTTTT. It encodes CASSMIAGDVRELFF.

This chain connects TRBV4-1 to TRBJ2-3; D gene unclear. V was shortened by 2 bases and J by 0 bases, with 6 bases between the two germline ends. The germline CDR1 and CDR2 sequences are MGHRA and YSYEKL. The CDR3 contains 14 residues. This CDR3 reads CASSQIHSTDTQYF. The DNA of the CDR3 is TGCGCCAGCAGCCAAATACATAGCACAGATACGCAGTATTTT.

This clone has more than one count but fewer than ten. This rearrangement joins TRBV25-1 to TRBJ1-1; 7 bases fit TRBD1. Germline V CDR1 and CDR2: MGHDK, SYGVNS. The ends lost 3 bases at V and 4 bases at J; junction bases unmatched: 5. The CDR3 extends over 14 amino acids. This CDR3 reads CASSDTTGVTEAFF. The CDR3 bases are TGTGCCAGCAGTGATACCACAGGGGTCACTGAAGCTTTCTTT.

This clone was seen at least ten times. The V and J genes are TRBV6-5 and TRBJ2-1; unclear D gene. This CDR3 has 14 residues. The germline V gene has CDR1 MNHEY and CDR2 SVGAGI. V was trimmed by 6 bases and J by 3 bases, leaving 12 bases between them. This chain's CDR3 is CASRIDTYYNEQFF. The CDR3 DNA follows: TGTGCCAGCAGGATTGACACCTACTACAATGAGCAGTTCTTC.

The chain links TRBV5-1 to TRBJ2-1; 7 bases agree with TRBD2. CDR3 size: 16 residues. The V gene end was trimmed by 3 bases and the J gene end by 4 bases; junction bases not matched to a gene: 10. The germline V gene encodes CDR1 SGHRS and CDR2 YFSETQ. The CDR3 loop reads CASSSTSSGLYNEQFF. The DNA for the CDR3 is TGCGCCAGCAGCTCGACGTCTAGCGGTTTATACAATGAGCAGTTCTTC. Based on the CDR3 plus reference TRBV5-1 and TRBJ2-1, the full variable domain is KAGVTQTPRYLIKTRGQQVTLSCSPISGHRSVSWYQQTPGQGLQFLFEYFSETQRNKGNFPGRFSGRQFSNSRSEMNVSTLELGDSALYLCASSSTSSGLYNEQFFGPGTRLTVL.

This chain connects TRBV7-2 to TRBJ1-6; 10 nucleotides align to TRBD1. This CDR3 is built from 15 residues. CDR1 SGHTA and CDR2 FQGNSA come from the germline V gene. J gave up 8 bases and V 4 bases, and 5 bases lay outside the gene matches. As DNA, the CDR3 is TGTGCCAGCAGCTCGCAGACAGGGGGCTATTCACCCCTCCACTTT. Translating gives CASSSQTGGYSPLHF.

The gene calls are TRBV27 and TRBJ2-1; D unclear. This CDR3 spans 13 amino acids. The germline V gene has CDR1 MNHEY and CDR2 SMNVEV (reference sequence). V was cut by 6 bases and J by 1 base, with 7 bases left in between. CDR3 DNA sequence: TGTGCCAGCAGAGCTGATTCCTACAATGAGCAGTTCTTC. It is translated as CASRADSYNEQFF.

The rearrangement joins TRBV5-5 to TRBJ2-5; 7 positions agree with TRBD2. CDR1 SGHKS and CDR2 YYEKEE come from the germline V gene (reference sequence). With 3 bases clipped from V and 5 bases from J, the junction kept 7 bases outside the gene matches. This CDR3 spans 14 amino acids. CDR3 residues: CASSWGGSRETQYF. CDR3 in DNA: TGTGCCAGCAGCTGGGGGGGATCGCGGGAGACCCAGTACTTC.

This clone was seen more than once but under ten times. CDR3 sequence: CASSQQGNSNQPQHF. The DNA for the CDR3 is TGTGCCAGCAGTCAACAGGGGAATAGCAATCAGCCCCAGCATTTT. This sequence joins TRBV2 and TRBJ1-5, with 7 positions matching TRBD1. The germline V gene encodes CDR1 SNHLY and CDR2 FYNNEI. V was clipped by 5 bases and J by 0 bases; unmatched bases: 4. This CDR3 region has 15 residues.

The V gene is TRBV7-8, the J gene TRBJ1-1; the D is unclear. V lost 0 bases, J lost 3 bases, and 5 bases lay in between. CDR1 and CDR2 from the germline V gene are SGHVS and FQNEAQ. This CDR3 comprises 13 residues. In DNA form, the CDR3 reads TGTGCCAGCAGCTTAGCGCTAGACACTGAAGCTTTCTTT. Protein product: CASSLALDTEAFF.

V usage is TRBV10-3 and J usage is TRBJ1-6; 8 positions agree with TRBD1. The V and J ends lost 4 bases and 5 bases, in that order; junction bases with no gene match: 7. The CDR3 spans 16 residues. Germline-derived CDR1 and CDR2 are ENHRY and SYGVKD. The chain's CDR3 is CAISGGATGDNSPLHF. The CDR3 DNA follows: TGTGCCATCAGTGGGGGGGCGACAGGGGATAATTCACCCCTCCACTTT.

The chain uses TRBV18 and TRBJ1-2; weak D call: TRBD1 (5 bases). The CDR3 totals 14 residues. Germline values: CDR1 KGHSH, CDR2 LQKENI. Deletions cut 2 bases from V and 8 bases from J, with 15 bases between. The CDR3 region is CASSPTGASWGYTF. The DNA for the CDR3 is TGTGCCAGCTCACCAACAGGCGCTTCGTGGGGCTACACCTTC.

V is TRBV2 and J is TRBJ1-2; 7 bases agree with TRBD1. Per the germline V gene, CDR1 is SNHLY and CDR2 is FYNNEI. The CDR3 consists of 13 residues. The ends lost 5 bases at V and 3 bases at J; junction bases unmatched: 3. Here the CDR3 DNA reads TGTGCCAGCAGTTCCGACAGGGACTATGGCTACACCTTC. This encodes CASSSDRDYGYTF. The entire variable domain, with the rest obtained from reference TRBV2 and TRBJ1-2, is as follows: EPEVTQTPSHQVTQMGQEVILRCVPISNHLYFYWYRQILGQKVEFLVSFYNNEISEKSEIFDDQFSVERPDGSNFTLKIRSTKLEDSAMYFCASSSDRDYGYTFGSGTRLTVV.

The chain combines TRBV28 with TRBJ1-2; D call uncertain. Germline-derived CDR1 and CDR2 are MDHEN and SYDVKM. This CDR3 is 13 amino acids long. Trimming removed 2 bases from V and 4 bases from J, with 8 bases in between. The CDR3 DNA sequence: TGTGCCAGCAGTTTAACCGGGGTCTATGGCTACACCTTC. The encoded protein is CASSLTGVYGYTF.

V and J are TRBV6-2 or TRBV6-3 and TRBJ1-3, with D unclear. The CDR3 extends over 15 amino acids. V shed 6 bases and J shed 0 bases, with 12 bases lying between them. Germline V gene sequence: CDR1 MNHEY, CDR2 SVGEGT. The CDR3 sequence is CASSRIHSSGNTIYF. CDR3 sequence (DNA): TGTGCCAGCAGCAGGATACACAGCTCTGGAAACACCATATATTTT.